The rows below give T cell receptor beta chains drawn from one sample of a study of blood T cell repertoires in COVID-19. The method was immunoSEQ multiplex PCR; TCRdb's version includes in-frame clones alone and lacks a portion of them. The sample includes some 390,000 clones, around 90% of them seen just once. Sequencing was performed on peripheral blood. The origin of the receptors is a human donor in a cohort sampled during active COVID-19. CDR3s include the opening cysteine and the closing phenylalanine or tryptophan.

>TRBJ2-2|TRBV5-1
CATSRQPTGELFF
>TRBJ2-3|TRBV13
CASSSWTSGRGSTDTQYF
>TRBJ2-2|TRBV7-8
CASSRPGLAGLTGELFF
>TRBJ2-3|TRBV5-1
CASSPTSWRTDTQYF
>TRBJ2-3|TRBV5-6
CASSRWDRRTDTQYF
>TRBJ2-2|TRBV29-1
CSVSQSGGGTGELFF
>TRBJ2-1|TRBV5-1
CASSLGQGSRNEQFF
>TRBJ1-2|TRBV5-1
CASSLGQFYGYTF
>TRBJ2-7|TRBV5-5
CASSFGQGAGYEQYF
>TRBJ2-5|TRBV21-1
CASSKQKPGQETQYF
>TRBJ2-1|TRBV7-3
CASSLSGRNNEQFF
>TRBJ2-1|TRBV7-3
CASSASGKSYNEQFF
>TRBJ1-1|TRBV3-1/TRBV3-2
CASSEGGLRGHF
>TRBJ1-5|TRBV7-9
CASSPEGNRNQPQHF
>TRBJ2-3|TRBV7-9
CASSTLVGLADTQYF
>TRBJ1-1|TRBV30
CAWSALGGATTGTEAFF
>TRBJ2-7|TRBV4-1
CASSQGLARSYEQYF
>TRBJ1-5|TRBV6-6
CASRRREGNQPQHF
>TRBJ2-7|TRBV28
CASSFVGQISYEQYF
>TRBJ2-5|TRBV30
CAWRGQGPETQYF
>TRBJ2-7|TRBV18
CASSRAGGPYEQYF
>TRBJ2-7|TRBV3-1/TRBV3-2
CASSQALVWASGTYEQYF
>TRBJ2-7|TRBV5-1
CASSTAPQGSSSYEQYF
>TRBJ2-7|TRBV23-1
CASSQLRGGADEQYF
>TRBJ1-5|TRBV19
CASSIEPGQPFQPQHF
>TRBJ2-7|TRBV24-1
CATRGRTGGDEQYF
>TRBJ1-3|TRBV11-2
CASSNPQGSGNTIYF
>TRBJ2-5|TRBV3-1/TRBV3-2
CASSQAKLAGGTETQYF
>TRBJ2-1|TRBV30
CAWSVLSGLAGVEQFF